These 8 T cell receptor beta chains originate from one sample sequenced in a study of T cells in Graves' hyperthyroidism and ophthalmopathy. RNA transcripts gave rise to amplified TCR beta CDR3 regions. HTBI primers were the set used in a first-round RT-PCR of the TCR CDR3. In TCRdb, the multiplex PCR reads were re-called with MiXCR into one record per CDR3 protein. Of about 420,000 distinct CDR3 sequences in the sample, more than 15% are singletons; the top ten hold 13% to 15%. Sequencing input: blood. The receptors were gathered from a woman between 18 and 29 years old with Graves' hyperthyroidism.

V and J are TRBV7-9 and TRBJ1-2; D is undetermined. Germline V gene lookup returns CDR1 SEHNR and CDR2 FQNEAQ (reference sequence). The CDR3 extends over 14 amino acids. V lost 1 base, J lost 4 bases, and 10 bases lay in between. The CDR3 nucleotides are TGTGCCAGCAGCTTAGTAGGGCAGTTCTATGGCTACACCTTC. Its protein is CASSLVGQFYGYTF.

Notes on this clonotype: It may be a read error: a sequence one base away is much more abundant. CDR3 nucleotide sequence: TGTGCCAGCAGTGAAGCTAGGTATTCACCCCTCCACTTT. Its protein is CASSEARYSPLHF. The rearrangement joins TRBV6-1 to TRBJ1-6; unclear D gene. V was clipped by 0 bases and J by 8 bases, with 5 bases between them. The CDR3 covers 13 residues. The V gene's germline CDR1 is MNHNS and CDR2 SASEGT.

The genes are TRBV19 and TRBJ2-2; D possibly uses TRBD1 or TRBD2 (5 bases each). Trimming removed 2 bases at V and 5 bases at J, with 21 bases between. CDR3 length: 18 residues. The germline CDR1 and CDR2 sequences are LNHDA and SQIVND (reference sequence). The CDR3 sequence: CASSISGTGQWPTGELFF. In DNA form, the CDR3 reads TGTGCCAGTAGTATATCAGGGACGGGGCAGTGGCCTACCGGGGAGCTGTTTTTT.

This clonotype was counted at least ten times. The CDR3 region is CATRGTGGYGYTF. The CDR3 DNA follows: TGTGCCACCCGAGGGACAGGGGGCTATGGCTACACCTTC. The chain uses TRBV28 and TRBJ1-2; 11 bases are shared with TRBD1. The CDR3 loop spans 13 amino acids. Germline V gene data show CDR1 as MDHEN and CDR2 as SYDVKM. The V and J ends lost 10 bases and 4 bases, in that order; junction bases with no gene match: 5.

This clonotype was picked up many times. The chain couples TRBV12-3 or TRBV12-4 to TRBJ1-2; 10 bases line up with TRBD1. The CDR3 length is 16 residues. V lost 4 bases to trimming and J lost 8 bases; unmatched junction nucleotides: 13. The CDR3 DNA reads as TGTGCCAGCAGTTACCTCCCGGGACAGGGGCCAATCGGCTACACCTTC. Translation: CASSYLPGQGPIGYTF.

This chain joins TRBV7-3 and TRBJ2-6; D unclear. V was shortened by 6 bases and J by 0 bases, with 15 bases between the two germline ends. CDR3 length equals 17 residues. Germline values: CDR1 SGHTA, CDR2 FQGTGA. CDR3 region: CASRVSEVTSGANVLTF. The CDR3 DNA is TGTGCCAGCAGGGTTTCGGAAGTGACCTCTGGGGCCAACGTCCTGACTTTC. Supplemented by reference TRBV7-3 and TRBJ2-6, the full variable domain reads GAGVSQTPSNKVTEKGKYVELRCDPISGHTALYWYRQSLGQGPEFLIYFQGTGAADDSGLPNDRFFAVRPEGSVSTLKIQRTERGDSAVYLCASRVSEVTSGANVLTFGAGSRLTVL.

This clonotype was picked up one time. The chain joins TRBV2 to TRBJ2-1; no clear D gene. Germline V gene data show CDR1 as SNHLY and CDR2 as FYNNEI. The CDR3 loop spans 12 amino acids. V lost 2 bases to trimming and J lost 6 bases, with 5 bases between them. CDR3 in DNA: TGTGCCAGCAGTGAATTCGGCAATGAGCAGTTCTTC. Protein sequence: CASSEFGNEQFF.

The DNA for the CDR3 is TGTGCCAGCAGCCAAGGGGGTGTGGGGGGGTACGAGCAGTACTTC. Translated: CASSQGGVGGYEQYF. This sequence joins TRBV7-9 and TRBJ2-7; weak D call: TRBD2 (7 bases). This CDR3 is 15 amino acids long. Trimming shortened V by 5 bases and J by 4 bases, and 18 bases separated the two germline ends. Germline assignment: CDR1 SEHNR and CDR2 FQNEAQ (reference sequence).